These T cell receptor beta chains were read from a single sample in a study of blood T cell repertoires in COVID-19. Profiled with immunoSEQ multiplex PCR; TCRdb holds only in-frame clones, not every one. The table lists about 250,000 clones, 80% to 90% of them singletons, with approximately 2.5% in the top ten. Sequenced input: PBMCs or T cells enriched from blood (not recorded which). These receptors all stem from a woman younger than 35 who had recovered from COVID-19. The CDR3 runs from the conserved cysteine through the conserved F or W. The order of the fields is V gene, CDR3 length, CDR3 protein.

v_gene: TRBV5-6; len: 12; CDR3aa: CASYSLATGYTF
v_gene: TRBV7-9; len: 16; CDR3aa: CASSLTGGDVSYGYTF
v_gene: TRBV6-4; len: 19; CDR3aa: CASSDSGLAGGPRTDTQYF
v_gene: TRBV5-8; len: 15; CDR3aa: CASSFGQLLEDGYTF
v_gene: TRBV18; len: 13; CDR3aa: CASSAGGQTEAFF
v_gene: TRBV29-1; len: 14; CDR3aa: CSGTGQRDNGEQYF
v_gene: TRBV7-9; len: 15; CDR3aa: CASSKGAGVQETQYF
v_gene: TRBV10-1; len: 13; CDR3aa: CASSESRTQEQFF
v_gene: TRBV5-1; len: 15; CDR3aa: CASSPQGLNTDTQYF
v_gene: TRBV13; len: 15; CDR3aa: CASSRKGVVNTEAFF
v_gene: TRBV5-4; len: 17; CDR3aa: CASSFSSGGNLYNEQFF
v_gene: TRBV5-1; len: 11; CDR3aa: CASSQYNEQFF
v_gene: TRBV27; len: 15; CDR3aa: CASSSNTGILYEQYF
v_gene: TRBV7-9; len: 17; CDR3aa: CASSLAPPLDRVSGYTF
v_gene: TRBV7-6; len: 14; CDR3aa: CASSIAGASNEQFF
v_gene: TRBV2; len: 16; CDR3aa: CASSESSGVGGDTQYF
v_gene: TRBV7-9; len: 12; CDR3aa: CASTIVGGEQFF
v_gene: TRBV4-1; len: 15; CDR3aa: CASSQDRGSFYGYTF
v_gene: TRBV3-1/TRBV3-2; len: 16; CDR3aa: CASSLYKGTNTGELFF
v_gene: TRBV6-9; len: 13; CDR3aa: CASSWTANTEAFF
v_gene: TRBV6-5; len: 13; CDR3aa: CASKEQGSQPQHF
v_gene: TRBV28; len: 15; CDR3aa: CASSYRQGNVNEQFF
v_gene: TRBV20-1; len: 11; CDR3aa: CSGTPGDTQYF
v_gene: TRBV3-1/TRBV3-2; len: 16; CDR3aa: CASSQVRRQGVSGYTF
v_gene: TRBV5-1; len: 15; CDR3aa: CASSLVATKNNEQFF
v_gene: TRBV15; len: 14; CDR3aa: CATSTGFGNQPQHF
v_gene: TRBV6-6; len: 15; CDR3aa: CASRGTSGVYNEQFF
v_gene: TRBV10-3; len: 14; CDR3aa: CAISGTQGGQPQHF
v_gene: TRBV7-3; len: 16; CDR3aa: CASSLRGGASTDTQYF
v_gene: TRBV6-1; len: 16; CDR3aa: CASSEFRGSTNEKLFF
v_gene: TRBV3-1/TRBV3-2; len: 14; CDR3aa: CASTQAGGTGELFF
v_gene: TRBV6-5; len: 15; CDR3aa: CASRTQGAGSAEAFF
v_gene: TRBV19; len: 15; CDR3aa: CASTAGGSRSYEQYF
v_gene: TRBV11-2; len: 15; CDR3aa: CASSPGLGLYYGYTF
v_gene: TRBV10-3; len: 14; CDR3aa: CAIRHPDRGDEQFF
v_gene: TRBV28; len: 15; CDR3aa: CASSSLPGQSRGYTF
v_gene: TRBV19; len: 14; CDR3aa: CASRPGTGGNTIYF
v_gene: TRBV5-1; len: 17; CDR3aa: CASSLGFQGGSGNTIYF
v_gene: TRBV4-1; len: 17; CDR3aa: CASSQATRQGGNTEAFF
v_gene: TRBV7-3; len: 15; CDR3aa: CASSLGLGIYNEQFF
v_gene: TRBV7-9; len: 11; CDR3aa: CASSSVYEQYF
v_gene: TRBV28; len: 14; CDR3aa: CASSLIISNQPQHF
v_gene: TRBV7-8; len: 15; CDR3aa: CASSLEDGSGKPQHF
v_gene: TRBV7-8; len: 17; CDR3aa: CASSLNIPGTGITEAFF
v_gene: TRBV2; len: 14; CDR3aa: CASSEAGGPVEQFF
v_gene: TRBV6-5; len: 14; CDR3aa: CASSSAVYNNEQFF
v_gene: TRBV11-2; len: 15; CDR3aa: CASSLKPETPYGYTF
v_gene: TRBV9; len: 18; CDR3aa: CASSVAENRGENTGELFF
v_gene: TRBV28; len: 14; CDR3aa: CASSSEGTQYEQYF
v_gene: TRBV12-3/TRBV12-4; len: 12; CDR3aa: CASSDRDQPQHF
v_gene: TRBV6-5; len: 14; CDR3aa: CASSRGQASYEQYF
v_gene: TRBV2; len: 13; CDR3aa: CASSGTGSYGYTF